These 13 T cell receptor beta chains originate from one sample sequenced in a study of monozygotic twins with inflammatory bowel disease. TCRdb reprocessed the 5' RACE reads and stores each CDR3 protein as one record, lacking DNA. This sample contains some 100,000 distinct CDR3 sequences. Sequenced input: blood. The receptor set was obtained from a human donor with ulcerative colitis or Crohn's disease, or a healthy co-twin of an affected twin (not recorded which).

V usage is TRBV6-1 and J usage is TRBJ1-2. The length of the CDR3 is 14 residues. Germline V lookup: CDR1 MNHNS, CDR2 SASEGT. This chain's CDR3 is CASSGDLNNYGYTF.

V and J are TRBV3-1 and TRBJ1-1. There are 13 residues in the CDR3. CDR1 is LGHDT, CDR2 YNNKEL, per germline (reference sequence). This CDR3 reads CASSQDPTAKAFF. Filled out from reference TRBV3-1 and TRBJ1-1, the complete variable domain reads DTAVSQTPKYLVTQMGNDKSIKCEQNLGHDTMYWYKQDSKKFLKIMFSYNNKELIINETVPNRFSPKSPDKAHLNLHINSLELGDSAVYFCASSQDPTAKAFFGQGTRLTVV.

The V call is TRBV5-4, the J call TRBJ1-6; TCRdb gives TRBD1 as the D gene, but with no DNA this cannot be confirmed. Looked up from germline, CDR1 is SGHNT and CDR2 is YYREEE (reference sequence). This CDR3 is 15 amino acids long. The CDR3 loop reads CASSSDPGRNSPLHF. Variable domain in full (rest from reference TRBV5-4 and TRBJ1-6): ETGVTQSPTHLIKTRGQQVTLRCSSQSGHNTVSWYQQALGQGPQFIFQYYREEENGRGNFPPRFSGLQFPNYSSELNVNALELDDSALYLCASSSDPGRNSPLHFGNGTRLTVT.

The chain is built from TRBV28 and TRBJ1-1; TCRdb outputs TRBD1, but without DNA this stays unchecked. The germline V gene encodes CDR1 MDHEN and CDR2 SYDVKM. The CDR3 totals 14 residues. The chain's CDR3 is CASNPTGPGTEAFF.

The rearrangement links TRBV5-1 to TRBJ1-2; TCRdb's D call, TRBD1, is unchecked because there is no DNA. Germline V lookup: CDR1 SGHRS, CDR2 YFSETQ. This CDR3 has 15 amino acids. The CDR3 sequence: CASSLEIQGSDGYTF.

This chain joins TRBV5-4 and TRBJ1-1; TCRdb proposes TRBD1, but this gene call is untestable without DNA. CDR3 size: 14 residues. Germline assignment: CDR1 SGHNT and CDR2 YYREEE (reference sequence). The CDR3 reads CASSRGQLNTEAFF.

V and J are TRBV5-1 and TRBJ2-5; TCRdb's D call of TRBD2 is untestable without DNA. This CDR3 comprises 18 residues. Looked up from germline, CDR1 is SGHRS and CDR2 is YFSETQ. The chain's CDR3 is CASSLAIRAGVARETQYF.

V is TRBV5-1 and J is TRBJ2-7; TCRdb's D call, TRBD2, is unchecked because there is no DNA. CDR1 is SGHRS, CDR2 YFSETQ, per germline. CDR3 length: 15 residues. The CDR3 region is CASSLAAGLSYEQYF.

V and J are TRBV7-9 and TRBJ1-3. The CDR3 runs to 12 residues. CDR1 and CDR2 from the germline V gene are SEHNR and FQNEAQ (reference sequence). CDR3 protein: CASSGRGNTIYF.

The CDR3 sequence is CASSYRGGRETEAFF. This chain uses TRBV4-3 with TRBJ1-1. This CDR3 is built from 15 residues. In germline, CDR1 is LGHNA, CDR2 YSLEER.

The rearrangement links TRBV6-5 to TRBJ1-1. Germline values: CDR1 MNHEY, CDR2 SVGAGI. The CDR3 consists of 15 residues. CDR3 amino acids: CASSYSFSSNTEAFF.

This chain links TRBV5-5 with TRBJ1-1. Germline V gives CDR1 SGHKS, CDR2 YYEKEE (reference sequence). There are 13 residues in the CDR3. The CDR3 region is CASSLERDTEAFF.

The chain carries TRBV7-3 and TRBJ2-3; absent DNA, TCRdb's TRBD2 call cannot be checked. Germline CDR1 is SGHTA and CDR2 is FQGTGA. The CDR3 runs 16 residues. Here the CDR3 reads CASSLFAGGTGDTQYF.